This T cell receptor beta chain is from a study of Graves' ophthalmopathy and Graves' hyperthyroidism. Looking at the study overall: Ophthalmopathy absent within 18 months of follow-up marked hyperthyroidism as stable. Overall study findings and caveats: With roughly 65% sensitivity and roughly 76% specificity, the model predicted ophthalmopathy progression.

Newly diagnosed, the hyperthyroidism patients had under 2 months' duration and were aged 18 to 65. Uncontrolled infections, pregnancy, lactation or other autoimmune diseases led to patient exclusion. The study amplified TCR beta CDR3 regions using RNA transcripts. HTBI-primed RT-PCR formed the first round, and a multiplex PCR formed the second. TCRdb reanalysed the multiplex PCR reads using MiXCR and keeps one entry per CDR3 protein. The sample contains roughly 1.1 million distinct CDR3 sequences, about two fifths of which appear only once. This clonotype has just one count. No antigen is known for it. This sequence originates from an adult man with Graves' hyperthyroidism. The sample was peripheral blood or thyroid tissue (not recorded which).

DNA of the CDR3: TGCAGTGCCCGAAGGACAGGGGATTCACCCCTCCACTTT. This gives the protein CSARRTGDSPLHF. The rearrangement uses TRBV20-1 and TRBJ1-6; 9 bases are shared with TRBD1. V dropped 6 bases and J dropped 8; count of bases not matched to a gene: 5. The CDR3 totals 13 residues. The germline gives CDR1 DFQATT, CDR2 SNEGSKA (reference sequence).